This note documents a single T cell receptor beta chain sequence. Its antigen is not known. Sequenced by immunoSEQ multiplex PCR; TCRdb stores in-frame clones only, minus some. The table shows about 150,000 clones, with approximately 86% occurring only once. The data belong to a study of radiation and T cells in renal cell carcinoma. Overall study context: Nephrectomy followed 15 Gy stereotactic body radiation by 4 weeks.

Overall study findings and caveats: From baseline, blood top tumor clonotypes peaked at 2 weeks post-radiation.

Per the germline V gene, CDR1 is SGHVS and CDR2 is FNYEAQ. The V gene lost 1 base and the J gene lost 8 bases, with 17 bases spanning the gap. The CDR3 spans 15 residues. The sample's time point: blood 2 weeks post-SBRT. The sample's treatment: 15 Gy SBRT to primary tumor, nephrectomy 4 weeks later. The source material was blood, sampled from a patient whose treatment included radiotherapy and nephrectomy. The genes are TRBV7-6 and TRBJ1-2; a possible D gene is TRBD1 (6 bases). This receptor was identified in a woman aged 50 to 60 with renal cell carcinoma. Written as DNA, the CDR3 is TGTGCCAGCAGCTTAGAAAACGGCAGGGGTCTGGGCTACACCTTC. As protein: CASSLENGRGLGYTF. Complete variable domain (other parts from reference TRBV7-6 and TRBJ1-2): GAGVSQSPRYKVTKRGQDVALRCDPISGHVSLYWYRQALGQGPEFLTYFNYEAQQDKSGLPNDRFSAERPEGSISTLTIQRTEQRDSAMYRCASSLENGRGLGYTFGSGTRLTVV.